This T cell receptor (beta chain) is drawn from a study of cytomegalovirus exposure and HLA in healthy donors. It was with 60 Vbeta and 13 Jbeta primers that the PCR ran. The table came from immunoSEQ multiplex PCR; TCRdb's copy has only in-frame clones and leaves some out. This table holds approximately 150,000 clones, around 75% found once. This TCR derives from a man aged 40-49 years in good health and CMV-seronegative. Sequencing was carried out using PBMCs.

The CDR3 coding sequence is TGTGCCAGCAGCTTGGAGTCGAGGTACGAGCAGTACTTC. It is translated as CASSLESRYEQYF. This chain joins TRBV5-5 and TRBJ2-7; D is undetermined. This CDR3 has 13 residues. V shed 0 bases and J shed 4 bases, with 8 bases lying between them. Germline assignment: CDR1 SGHKS and CDR2 YYEKEE (reference sequence).